The 3 T cell receptor beta chains listed next were all sequenced from one sample in a study of regulatory and conventional T cells in RAG deficiency (dated by TCRdb to the late 2010s). The library was built by means of the immunoSEQ multiplex PCR assay. TCRdb stores this immuneACCESS table with in-frame sequences only. Part of the clones is absent; in the studies checked, under half of the shortfall reflects unresolved V genes, and no reason is known for the rest. The sample table holds roughly 35,000 clones, of which about 75% were seen once. The ten largest clones take up roughly 3.5% of the sample. Conventional CD4+ T cells were purified from blood as CD25-low CD127-high cells before genomic DNA extraction. The sample was also linked to a second study, of regulatory T cells. As described in the second report: In the multiplex PCR, 52 forward TRBV primers and 13 reverse TRBJ primers were used, and assay-based and computational corrections were applied for amplification bias.

Specimen: CD4+ effector T cells sorted from blood. All receptors derive from a human donor in good health.

The J gene is TRBJ2-7, the V gene TRBV19; a weak D match, TRBD2 (5 bases). The germline CDR1 and CDR2 sequences are LNHDA and SQIVND (reference sequence). Trimming pared 5 bases from V and 4 bases from J, leaving 12 bases between. This CDR3 spans 13 amino acids. CDR3 residues: CASSRGSYYEQYF. DNA of the CDR3: TGTGCCAGTAGTCGCGGGTCGTATTACGAGCAGTACTTC.

The chain employs TRBV6-1 and TRBJ1-1; a possible D gene is TRBD1 (5 bases). The CDR3 length is 14 residues. Looked up from germline, CDR1 is MNHNS and CDR2 is SASEGT. Between the trimmed V and J ends, which lost 4 bases and 1 base, there was a span of 10 bases. In DNA, the CDR3 is TGTGCCAGCAGTGGAACCCAGGGGAACACTGAAGCTTTCTTT. Protein sequence: CASSGTQGNTEAFF.

This clone has only a few counts. This rearrangement joins TRBV5-5 to TRBJ1-3; D is possibly TRBD1 (6 bases). In germline, CDR1 is SGHKS, CDR2 YYEKEE (reference sequence). The V and J ends lost 3 bases and 2 bases respectively, with 15 bases between them. This CDR3 is 16 amino acids long. CDR3 DNA sequence: TGTGCCAGCAGCTGGGGGGGCCAGGGTGCTGGAAACACCATATATTTT. Amino acids: CASSWGGQGAGNTIYF.